A selection of T cell receptor beta chains follows, all from one sample in a study of T-cell reconstitution after alpha-beta-depleted transplantation in children. TCRdb re-analysed the PCR reads in MiXCR, keeping a single row per CDR3 protein. Of about 300,000 distinct CDR3 sequences in the sample, almost 8% were seen once. Here the sequenced sample was peripheral blood, taken 360 days after TCRalphabeta/CD19-depleted stem cell transplant. The receptors were sampled from a female patient aged 2-9 years who had a stem cell transplant for Fanconi anemia, so the T cells may come from the graft donor. Both conserved end residues are part of each CDR3. D genes are given only for firm matches. Not all rows give a size; the values are once, few, many and, for expanded clones, a class.

V gene	J gene	D gene	clone size	CDR3 DNA	CDR3 protein
TRBV11-3	TRBJ2-4	TRBD2	many	TGTGCCAGCAGCCCAGACTGGGCTAGCGGGAGTAGAGGCATTCAGTACTTC	CASSPDWASGSRGIQYF
TRBV6-5	TRBJ1-1	TRBD1	-	TGTGCCAGCAGTTACTATGGACAGGGGGCGAACACTGAAGCTTTCTTT	CASSYYGQGANTEAFF
TRBV28	TRBJ1-1	-	many	TGTGCCAGCAGTCCGCTCCGGGGAGCTTTCTTT	CASSPLRGAFF
TRBV4-3	TRBJ2-3	TRBD2	few	TGCGCCAGCAGCCCCGCTAGCGGGAGTACAGATACGCAGTATTTT	CASSPASGSTDTQYF
TRBV18	TRBJ2-3	TRBD1	many	TGTGCCAGCTCACTTGGACAGGGCTACACAGATACGCAGTATTTT	CASSLGQGYTDTQYF
TRBV5-1	TRBJ1-1	TRBD1	few	TGCGCCAGCAGCTCTGGACAGGGGGCTACTGAAGCTTTCTTT	CASSSGQGATEAFF
TRBV5-1	TRBJ2-2	-	many	TGCGCCAGCAGCTTGAGTTCCGGGAACACCGGGGAGCTGTTTTTT	CASSLSSGNTGELFF
TRBV5-8	TRBJ2-1	-	many	TGTGCCAGCAGCTTGGGACTCCGACCCCTATACAATGAGCAGTTCTTC	CASSLGLRPLYNEQFF
TRBV7-9	TRBJ1-1	-	many	TGTGCCAGCAACGCGCCTGTTGGGTGGGACACTGAAGCTTTCTTT	CASNAPVGWDTEAFF
TRBV20-1	TRBJ2-3	-	many	TGCAGTGCTAGGGCGAATGCAGATACGCAGTATTTT	CSARANADTQYF
TRBV7-6	TRBJ2-5	-	few	TGTGCCAGCAGCCCTCCGACTATTATGTACCAAGAGACCCAGTACTTC	CASSPPTIMYQETQYF
TRBV7-9	TRBJ1-2	-	few	TGTGCCAGCAGCTTACAGGACAGTACCTATGGCTACACCTTC	CASSLQDSTYGYTF
TRBV5-1	TRBJ2-2	-	many	TGCGCCAGCAGCTTGACATTTGCCGGGGAGCTGTTTTTT	CASSLTFAGELFF
TRBV10-3	TRBJ1-2	-	many	TGTGCCATCAGTGAGGCTGGGGCAGCCTTTAACTATGGCTACACCTTC	CAISEAGAAFNYGYTF
TRBV20-1	TRBJ2-1	TRBD2	many	TGCAGTGCTAGAGCCTCAAGAGCGGGGGGGCGGTACAATGAGCAGTTCTTC	CSARASRAGGRYNEQFF
TRBV5-1	TRBJ1-1	-	-	TGCGCCAGCAGCTTGGGGAATTCGAGGAACACTGAAGCTTTCTTT	CASSLGNSRNTEAFF
TRBV5-1	TRBJ2-7	TRBD1	few	TGCGCCAGCAGCTTGGTATCGGACAGGGCCTACGAGCAGTACTTC	CASSLVSDRAYEQYF